What follows describes a single T cell receptor beta chain. The CDR3 runs 12 residues. Germline V gives CDR1 SQVTM, CDR2 ANQGSEA. Trimming pared 5 bases from V and 6 bases from J, leaving 14 bases between. This sample was taken from a study of cytomegalovirus exposure and HLA in healthy donors. Primers for the PCR totalled 60 Vbeta and 13 Jbeta. Measured with immunoSEQ multiplex PCR; TCRdb has only the in-frame clones, and not every one. The repertoire has 150,000 to 200,000 clones, around 77% of them found once; the top ten carry 2.5% to 3.5%. This sequence joins TRBV29-1 and TRBJ2-7; TRBD1 might be the D (6 bases). The sequencing sample was made of PBMCs. The sequence came from a female donor in good health and CMV-seronegative. The CDR3 nucleotides read TGCAGCGTTCCACAGGGTACCGGCGAGCAGTACTTC. This encodes CSVPQGTGEQYF.